The 2 T cell receptor beta chains reported below all come from one sample, sequenced in a study of identical twins. TCRdb analysed the 5' RACE reads with MiXCR anew, one entry per CDR3 protein. This table holds more than 1.5 million distinct CDR3 sequences, around a third found once. Sequencing was carried out using cord blood. The origin of the receptors is a newborn girl in good health.

There are a few counts of this clonotype. The chain uses TRBV27 and TRBJ2-7, with D uncertain. V was trimmed by 1 base and J by 3 bases, leaving 10 bases between them. Germline V gene sequence: CDR1 MNHEY, CDR2 SMNVEV (reference sequence). The CDR3 is 14 amino acids. The CDR3 DNA reads TGTGCCAGCAGTTTATGGGCCCAGGACTACGAGCAGTACTTC. As protein: CASSLWAQDYEQYF.

The chain carries TRBV5-1 and TRBJ2-7, with 8 positions matching TRBD1. The end of the DNA is better explained by TRBJ2-5, so the J call may be wrong. The germline V gene has CDR1 SGHRS and CDR2 YFSETQ. The CDR3 length is 14 residues. CDR3 region: CASTQDRAQETQYF. The CDR3 DNA is TGCGCCAGCACCCAGGACAGGGCTCAAGAGACCCAGTACTTC.